This T cell receptor beta chain appears in the sequencing data of a study of CD8 T cells in Susac syndrome. This CDR3 region has 15 residues. Trimming pared 0 bases from V and 4 bases from J, leaving 9 bases between. Germline V gene lookup returns CDR1 LGHNA and CDR2 YNFKEQ. RNA was extracted with the RNeasy kit, and a quantity of 0.5 to 1 ug was reverse transcribed using random hexamers. One entry per CDR3 protein, called by TCRdb with MiXCR from the immunoSEQ multiplex PCR reads. Altogether fewer than 200,000 distinct CDR3 sequences are present, approximately 94% being singletons, with the ten largest covering 0.12%.

J is TRBJ2-2 and V is TRBV4-2; D uncertain. The sequencing input was CD4+ T cells from PBMCs. The clonotype comes from a human donor with Susac syndrome. The CDR3 sequence is CASSQDRGTTGELFF. For the CDR3, the DNA is TGTGCCAGCAGCCAAGATCGTGGAACCACCGGGGAGCTGTTTTTT.